This T cell receptor beta chain was found in a study of regulatory T cells in long-lasting Graves disease. Whole-study findings and limits: Whereas 966 public clonotypes were shared by new patients, persistent patients shared more, at 2,741.

Documented time point: newly diagnosed GD, antithyroid drugs for less than 3 months. Generation of the TCR library employed RNA extracted from PBMCs. American Thyroid Association guidelines defined Graves' disease diagnosis. An endocrinology department in Xi'an, China, supplied the patients. Building of the TCR beta libraries involved iRepertoire HTBI primers and Arm-PCR of CDR3 regions. TCRdb reprocessed the multiplex PCR reads via MiXCR and lists one record per CDR3 protein. The repertoire consists of roughly 440,000 distinct CDR3 sequences, with about a sixth occurring once and the leading ten covering about 23%. This clonotype was seen ten or more times. No antigen is known for it. This same sample was also part of a study on T cells in Graves' hyperthyroidism and ophthalmopathy. According to that study: Ophthalmopathy prediction by the model preceded onset by a median about 6 months.

Sequenced material: peripheral blood mononuclear cells (PBMCs), taken at new diagnosis, from a patient treated with antithyroid drugs. The clonotype comes from a woman aged 18-29 years with Graves disease.

In DNA, the CDR3 is TGTGCCATCAGTGTCGGGACTAGTCGTTACGAGCAGTACTTC. Translating gives CAISVGTSRYEQYF. This sequence joins TRBV10-3 and TRBJ2-7, with 8 bases identical to TRBD2. After removal of 4 bases from V and 4 bases from J, the junction contained 6 bases not matched to a gene. The CDR3 runs 14 residues. CDR1 and CDR2 from the germline V gene are ENHRY and SYGVKD.